Listed below are T cell receptor beta chains from one sample, sequenced in a study of blood T cell repertoires in COVID-19. The assay was immunoSEQ multiplex PCR, and TCRdb's table has in-frame clones only and misses some. The data hold about 33,000 clones, with over 75% observed a single time. The sample was peripheral blood. These TCRs come from a man at least 80 years old with active COVID-19. Each CDR3 is given with its conserved first and last residue. D genes are given only for firm matches. Clone size appears in some rows only: once, few, many, or a class for an expanded clone.

.,TRBJ1-1,.,TRBV19,CASSIGYGMNTEAFF,TGTGCCAGTAGTATAGGGTACGGGATGAACACTGAAGCTTTCTTT
.,TRBJ1-1,.,TRBV7-2,CASSPGLMNTEAFF,TGTGCCAGCAGCCCAGGACTAATGAACACTGAAGCTTTCTTT
.,TRBJ2-7,.,TRBV5-4,CASSSVTGGRFYEQYF,TGTGCCAGCAGTTCGGTGACTGGAGGGCGGTTCTACGAGCAGTACTTC
.,TRBJ1-2,.,TRBV9,CASSARGGGSNYGYTF,TGTGCCAGCAGCGCGAGGGGCGGGGGGTCTAACTATGGCTACACCTTC
.,TRBJ2-1,TRBD1,TRBV10-2,CASNRDRESNEQFF,TGCGCCAGTAACCGGGACAGGGAGAGCAATGAGCAGTTCTTC
.,TRBJ2-1,.,TRBV7-2,CASSLRGGAGNEQFF,TGTGCCAGCAGCTTAAGGGGGGGCGCTGGAAATGAGCAGTTCTTC
.,TRBJ2-7,.,TRBV3-1/TRBV3-2,CASSRLAYEQYF,TGTGCCAGCAGCCGGCTAGCCTACGAGCAGTACTTC
.,TRBJ2-7,.,TRBV28,CASSSQSSYEQYF,TGTGCCAGCAGTTCCCAGTCGTCCTACGAGCAGTACTTC
.,TRBJ1-5,TRBD1,TRBV4-1,CASSQRTGYQPQHF,TGCGCCAGCAGCCAAAGGACAGGGTATCAGCCCCAGCATTTT
.,TRBJ1-1,.,TRBV7-8,CASSLVGGYTEAFF,TGTGCCAGCAGCTTAGTGGGGGGATACACTGAAGCTTTCTTT
.,TRBJ2-3,TRBD2,TRBV28,CASSLSTSGGTDTQYF,TGTGCCAGCAGTTTATCGACTAGCGGGGGGACAGATACGCAGTATTTT
.,TRBJ2-3,TRBD1,TRBV19,CASSPTLAGGTDTQYF,TGTGCCAGTAGTCCTACACTGGCAGGGGGAACAGATACGCAGTATTTT
.,TRBJ2-3,TRBD2,TRBV7-2,CASSSGLAMTDTQYF,TGTGCCAGCAGCTCCGGACTAGCGATGACAGATACGCAGTATTTT
.,TRBJ2-1,.,TRBV11-3,CASSFGGIYNEQFF,TGTGCCAGCAGCTTCGGCGGAATATACAATGAGCAGTTCTTC
.,TRBJ2-3,TRBD2,TRBV2,CASSGSGGAPTDTQYF,TGTGCCAGCAGTGGTAGCGGGGGGGCCCCCACAGATACGCAGTATTTT
few,TRBJ1-2,TRBD1,TRBV5-4,CASSSPDREYYGYTF,TGTGCCAGCAGCTCCCCGGACAGGGAGTACTATGGCTACACCTTC
.,TRBJ1-1,.,TRBV6-5,CATLLRTEAFF,TGTGCCACCTTACTACGCACTGAAGCTTTCTTT
.,TRBJ2-3,.,TRBV5-1,CASSLVQGIDTQYF,TGCGCCAGCAGCTTGGTTCAGGGGATAGATACGCAGTATTTT
.,TRBJ2-1,.,TRBV7-3,CASSLYLAQESSYNEQFF,TGTGCCAGCAGCTTATACCTGGCACAGGAGAGCTCCTACAATGAGCAGTTCTTC
.,TRBJ2-7,.,TRBV3-1/TRBV3-2,CASSQVDEQYF,TGTGCCAGCAGCCAAGTCGACGAGCAGTACTTC
once,TRBJ1-3,.,TRBV7-8,CASSPDRTFRSGNTIYF,TGTGCCAGCAGCCCTGACCGGACTTTTCGCTCTGGAAACACCATATATTTT
.,TRBJ2-7,.,TRBV7-9,CASSLALTHTYEQYF,TGTGCCAGCAGCTTAGCCCTGACACACACCTACGAGCAGTACTTC
.,TRBJ2-7,.,TRBV5-4,CASSLDRGSSEQYF,TGTGCCAGCAGCTTGGATAGGGGATCAAGCGAGCAGTACTTC
.,TRBJ1-1,.,TRBV19,CASSIGGGEAFF,TGTGCCAGTAGTATAGGAGGCGGTGAAGCTTTCTTT
.,TRBJ2-2,TRBD1,TRBV14,CASRRQGGTGELFF,TGTGCCAGCAGACGACAGGGGGGAACCGGGGAGCTGTTTTTT
few,TRBJ2-3,TRBD2,TRBV2,CASSGLAGWVDTQYF,TGTGCCAGCAGTGGACTAGCGGGGTGGGTAGATACGCAGTATTTT
.,TRBJ2-3,.,TRBV2,CASSDVRKGTDTQYF,TGTGCCAGCAGTGATGTGCGGAAGGGCACAGATACGCAGTATTTT
.,TRBJ1-2,.,TRBV9,CASSTGGYGYTF,TGTGCCAGCAGCACCGGGGGCTATGGCTACACCTTC
.,TRBJ2-7,TRBD1,TRBV5-4,CASSFGQEAFYEQYF,TGTGCCAGCAGTTTTGGACAGGAGGCGTTCTACGAGCAGTACTTC
.,TRBJ2-3,.,TRBV5-6,CASSLELGGRTDTQYF,TGTGCCAGCAGCTTGGAGTTGGGGGGAAGGACAGATACGCAGTATTTT
few,TRBJ2-3,TRBD2,TRBV11-2,CASSLAGTIPDTQYF,TGTGCCAGCAGCTTAGCCGGGACTATTCCAGATACGCAGTATTTT
.,TRBJ2-1,TRBD1,TRBV5-1,CASSQRAQGNYNEQFF,TGCGCCAGCAGCCAGAGGGCACAGGGGAACTACAATGAGCAGTTCTTC
.,TRBJ1-2,.,TRBV10-3,CAISEGVQNYGYTF,TGTGCCATCAGTGAAGGGGTGCAAAACTATGGCTACACCTTC
.,TRBJ2-1,.,TRBV20-1,CSAIEVNEQFF,TGCAGTGCAATAGAGGTCAATGAGCAGTTCTTC
.,TRBJ1-3,.,TRBV5-4,CASSFGTQGNTIYF,TGTGCCAGCAGCTTCGGGACTCAAGGAAACACCATATATTTT
.,TRBJ1-1,.,TRBV5-1,CASSDPPGSEAFF,TGCGCCAGCAGCGATCCCCCAGGGTCTGAAGCTTTCTTT
.,TRBJ1-1,.,TRBV5-6,CASSFKRNTEAFF,TGTGCCAGCAGCTTTAAGCGGAACACTGAAGCTTTCTTT
.,TRBJ1-1,TRBD1,TRBV5-1,CASSSGTGDTEAFF,TGCGCCAGCAGCTCGGGGACAGGAGACACTGAAGCTTTCTTT
.,TRBJ2-7,.,TRBV4-1,CASSRTQTYEQYF,TGCGCCAGCAGCCGTACACAGACCTACGAGCAGTACTTC
.,TRBJ2-1,TRBD2,TRBV5-1,CASSATSGGAQAGEQFF,TGCGCCAGCAGCGCGACTAGCGGGGGGGCTCAGGCAGGTGAGCAGTTCTTC
once,TRBJ2-7,.,TRBV20-1,CSASHSRAYEQYF,TGCAGTGCTAGTCACAGCAGGGCCTACGAGCAGTACTTC
.,TRBJ1-5,.,TRBV19,CASTQGQRVWPQHF,TGTGCCAGTACCCAGGGCCAGCGGGTTTGGCCCCAGCATTTT